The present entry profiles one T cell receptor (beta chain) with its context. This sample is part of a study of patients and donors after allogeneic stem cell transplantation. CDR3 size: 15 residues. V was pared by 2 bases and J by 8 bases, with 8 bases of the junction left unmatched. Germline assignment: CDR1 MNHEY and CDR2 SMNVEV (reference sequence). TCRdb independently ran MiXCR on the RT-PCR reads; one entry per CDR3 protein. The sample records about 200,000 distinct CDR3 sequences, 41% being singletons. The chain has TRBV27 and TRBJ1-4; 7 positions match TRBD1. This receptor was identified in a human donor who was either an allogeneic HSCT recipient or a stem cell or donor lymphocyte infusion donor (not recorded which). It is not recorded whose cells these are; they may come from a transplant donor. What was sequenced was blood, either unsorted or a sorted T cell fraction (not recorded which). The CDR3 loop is CASSLADRVGEKLFF. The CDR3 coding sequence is TGTGCCAGCAGTTTAGCCGACAGGGTTGGGGAAAAACTGTTTTTT.